A selection of T cell receptor beta chains follows, all from one sample in a study of cytomegalovirus exposure and HLA in healthy donors. Assay used: immunoSEQ multiplex PCR; TCRdb lists only in-frame clones, some missing. The sample carries approximately 200,000 clones, just over 90% recorded once. Sample: PBMCs. Receptors were obtained from a woman aged 18-30 years in good health and CMV-seronegative. Both conserved end residues are part of each CDR3. Each record gives: V gene, D gene, J gene, clone size, CDR3 DNA, CDR3 protein. A D gene is named only where the DNA matches it firmly. Where a row states a size, it is once, few, many or the class of an expanded clone; other rows omit it.

v_call: TRBV6-5
d_call: TRBD1
j_call: TRBJ2-1
clone_size: NA
cdr3_nt: TGTGCCAGCAGTTACCGACAGGGCCCTAGGAGTGAGCAGTTCTTC
cdr3_aa: CASSYRQGPRSEQFF

v_call: TRBV5-1
d_call: TRBD1
j_call: TRBJ2-3
clone_size: NA
cdr3_nt: TGCGCCAGCAGCACACAGCGGGACAGGGGCACAGATACGCAGTATTTT
cdr3_aa: CASSTQRDRGTDTQYF

v_call: TRBV30
d_call: NA
j_call: TRBJ1-3
clone_size: NA
cdr3_nt: TGTGCCTGGAATCAGAGGGTTCCGGGAAACACCATATATTTT
cdr3_aa: CAWNQRVPGNTIYF

v_call: TRBV19
d_call: NA
j_call: TRBJ1-1
clone_size: NA
cdr3_nt: TGTGCCAGTAGTTGGACGGGGAGAGCTTTCTTT
cdr3_aa: CASSWTGRAFF

v_call: TRBV10-3
d_call: TRBD2
j_call: TRBJ2-7
clone_size: NA
cdr3_nt: TGTGCCATCAGTGCGACGGGACTAGCGGGCAGGAGGTACGAGCAGTACTTC
cdr3_aa: CAISATGLAGRRYEQYF

v_call: TRBV29-1
d_call: NA
j_call: TRBJ2-7
clone_size: NA
cdr3_nt: TGCAGCGTTGAGTCCGCCGGAGGGCGTCTCGACGAGCAGTACTTC
cdr3_aa: CSVESAGGRLDEQYF

v_call: TRBV6-1
d_call: TRBD1
j_call: TRBJ1-5
clone_size: NA
cdr3_nt: TGTGCCAGCAGTGAACAGGGGGGTGATCATCAGCCCCAGCATTTT
cdr3_aa: CASSEQGGDHQPQHF

v_call: TRBV30
d_call: NA
j_call: TRBJ1-1
clone_size: NA
cdr3_nt: TGTGCCTGTTCGGACGGGGAGCATAGGGTAGCTTTCTTT
cdr3_aa: CACSDGEHRVAFF

v_call: TRBV10-1
d_call: NA
j_call: TRBJ1-4
clone_size: NA
cdr3_nt: TGCGCCAGCAGTGAGTCGACCGCAGGTGAAAAACTGTTTTTT
cdr3_aa: CASSESTAGEKLFF

v_call: TRBV6-1
d_call: NA
j_call: TRBJ1-6
clone_size: NA
cdr3_nt: TGTGCCAGCAGTGGGACCGGGGGGAATCCCCTCCACTTT
cdr3_aa: CASSGTGGNPLHF

v_call: TRBV18
d_call: NA
j_call: TRBJ1-5
clone_size: NA
cdr3_nt: TGTGCCAGCTCACCGGGGGGTCAGCCCCAGCATTTT
cdr3_aa: CASSPGGQPQHF

v_call: TRBV5-1
d_call: TRBD2
j_call: TRBJ2-3
clone_size: NA
cdr3_nt: TGCGCCAGCAGCTTGACTAGCGGGATCACAGATACGCAGTATTTT
cdr3_aa: CASSLTSGITDTQYF

v_call: TRBV5-1
d_call: TRBD2
j_call: TRBJ2-1
clone_size: NA
cdr3_nt: TGCGCCAGCAGCTTGTCTTCATTTGCGGGAGCCCACTCCTACAATGAGCAGTTCTTC
cdr3_aa: CASSLSSFAGAHSYNEQFF

v_call: TRBV5-4
d_call: TRBD2
j_call: TRBJ2-1
clone_size: NA
cdr3_nt: TGTGCCAGCAGCTTTGCCGGGACTAGAGTCAATGAGCAGTTCTTC
cdr3_aa: CASSFAGTRVNEQFF

v_call: TRBV7-6
d_call: NA
j_call: TRBJ1-1
clone_size: NA
cdr3_nt: TGTGCCAGCAGCTTGAGCCAGAGGTTGGACACTGAAGCTTTCTTT
cdr3_aa: CASSLSQRLDTEAFF

v_call: TRBV5-4
d_call: TRBD1
j_call: TRBJ2-1
clone_size: NA
cdr3_nt: TGTGCCAGCAGCTCACCCGGGACAGGGGTTACCTACAATGAGCAGTTCTTC
cdr3_aa: CASSSPGTGVTYNEQFF

v_call: TRBV6-1
d_call: NA
j_call: TRBJ1-1
clone_size: NA
cdr3_nt: TGTGCCAGCAGAGCCGGGACAACGAACACTGAAGCTTTCTTT
cdr3_aa: CASRAGTTNTEAFF

v_call: TRBV9
d_call: NA
j_call: TRBJ2-1
clone_size: NA
cdr3_nt: TGTGCCAGCAGCGTAAGGAGGGAGGACCCCTACAATGAGCAGTTCTTC
cdr3_aa: CASSVRREDPYNEQFF

v_call: TRBV15
d_call: NA
j_call: TRBJ1-5
clone_size: NA
cdr3_nt: TGTGCCACCAGCAGAGAGCAGGGTTACAATCAGCCCCAGCATTTT
cdr3_aa: CATSREQGYNQPQHF

v_call: TRBV14
d_call: NA
j_call: TRBJ1-1
clone_size: once
cdr3_nt: TGTGCCAGCAGCCAAAAGGCGGAGGTCGGGGACACTGAAGCTTTCTTT
cdr3_aa: CASSQKAEVGDTEAFF

v_call: TRBV29-1
d_call: TRBD1
j_call: TRBJ2-3
clone_size: NA
cdr3_nt: TGCAGCGTTAATCAGGGGGGCACAGATACGCAGTATTTT
cdr3_aa: CSVNQGGTDTQYF

v_call: TRBV12-1
d_call: NA
j_call: TRBJ2-7
clone_size: NA
cdr3_nt: TGTGCCTACCCCATGCGGCTAGCGTCTGAGCAGTACTTC
cdr3_aa: CAYPMRLASEQYF

v_call: TRBV10-1
d_call: NA
j_call: TRBJ2-7
clone_size: NA
cdr3_nt: TGCGCCAGCAGTGGCCAGGGGTACGAGCAGTACTTC
cdr3_aa: CASSGQGYEQYF

v_call: TRBV10-2
d_call: TRBD2
j_call: TRBJ2-7
clone_size: NA
cdr3_nt: TGCGCCAGCAGTGAACCCATCGTCTCGGGAGGATACGAGCAGTACTTC
cdr3_aa: CASSEPIVSGGYEQYF

v_call: TRBV4-2
d_call: NA
j_call: TRBJ2-3
clone_size: NA
cdr3_nt: TGTGCCAGCAGCCAAGGATTGAGGAGCGGTACCCTCACAGATACGCAGTATTTT
cdr3_aa: CASSQGLRSGTLTDTQYF

v_call: TRBV2
d_call: TRBD2
j_call: TRBJ2-7
clone_size: NA
cdr3_nt: TGTGCCAGCAGTGAAGGACTAGCGGGCGGCGAGCAGTACTTC
cdr3_aa: CASSEGLAGGEQYF

v_call: TRBV5-1
d_call: NA
j_call: TRBJ2-7
clone_size: NA
cdr3_nt: TGCGCCAGCAGCACCGCGACAGCCCCCTACGAGCAGTACTTC
cdr3_aa: CASSTATAPYEQYF

v_call: TRBV29-1
d_call: NA
j_call: TRBJ2-1
clone_size: once
cdr3_nt: TGCAGCGTGGGAGGTCAGACCTCCTACAATGAGCAGTTCTTC
cdr3_aa: CSVGGQTSYNEQFF

v_call: TRBV11-2
d_call: TRBD2
j_call: TRBJ2-2
clone_size: NA
cdr3_nt: TGTGCCAGCTTTAGCGGGAGTACCGGGGAGCTGTTTTTT
cdr3_aa: CASFSGSTGELFF

v_call: TRBV19
d_call: TRBD1
j_call: TRBJ2-3
clone_size: NA
cdr3_nt: TGTGCCAGTAATGGACAGGGGGAAGATACGCAGTATTTT
cdr3_aa: CASNGQGEDTQYF

v_call: TRBV11-3
d_call: TRBD2
j_call: TRBJ2-7
clone_size: NA
cdr3_nt: TGTGCCAGCAGCTTAGGACTAGCGGGAGGGAAAGAGCAGTACTTC
cdr3_aa: CASSLGLAGGKEQYF

v_call: TRBV5-1
d_call: TRBD1
j_call: TRBJ1-5
clone_size: NA
cdr3_nt: TGCGCCAGCAGCCCTCAGGGGGCCAATCAGCCCCAGCATTTT
cdr3_aa: CASSPQGANQPQHF

v_call: TRBV10-1
d_call: NA
j_call: TRBJ1-1
clone_size: once
cdr3_nt: TGCGCCAGCAGTCTCACGGGGGAGGATGAAGCTTTCTTT
cdr3_aa: CASSLTGEDEAFF

v_call: TRBV6-5
d_call: NA
j_call: TRBJ2-7
clone_size: NA
cdr3_nt: TGTGCCAGCACCAGAACAGGGGGGGTCGCCGAGCAGTACTTC
cdr3_aa: CASTRTGGVAEQYF

v_call: TRBV29-1
d_call: TRBD1
j_call: TRBJ1-2
clone_size: once
cdr3_nt: TGCAGCGTTGCCCCCGGGACAGGGGGAAATGCACATGGCTACACCTTC
cdr3_aa: CSVAPGTGGNAHGYTF

v_call: TRBV7-6
d_call: NA
j_call: TRBJ2-7
clone_size: NA
cdr3_nt: TGTGCCAGCAGCTTAGATCAGGGAGGCGAGCAGTACTTC
cdr3_aa: CASSLDQGGEQYF

v_call: TRBV7-9
d_call: TRBD1
j_call: TRBJ1-1
clone_size: NA
cdr3_nt: TGTGCCAGCACCAAGGGGGCGGAAGGCACTGAAGCTTTCTTT
cdr3_aa: CASTKGAEGTEAFF

v_call: TRBV5-1
d_call: NA
j_call: TRBJ2-7
clone_size: once
cdr3_nt: TGCGCCAGCAGCTTGGGGGGCAGCTCCTACGAGCAGTACTTC
cdr3_aa: CASSLGGSSYEQYF

v_call: TRBV5-1
d_call: NA
j_call: TRBJ2-3
clone_size: NA
cdr3_nt: TGCGCCAGCAGCTTGGCCCGGGCAGATACGCAGTATTTT
cdr3_aa: CASSLARADTQYF

v_call: TRBV30
d_call: TRBD1
j_call: TRBJ2-2
clone_size: NA
cdr3_nt: TGTGCCTGGAGTGGGGACAGGGGGCCTTTCGGTACCGGGGAGCTGTTTTTT
cdr3_aa: CAWSGDRGPFGTGELFF

v_call: TRBV2
d_call: NA
j_call: TRBJ2-1
clone_size: NA
cdr3_nt: TGTGCCAGCATCACAAGGAGGTCCAATGAGCAGTTCTTC
cdr3_aa: CASITRRSNEQFF

v_call: TRBV4-1
d_call: TRBD1
j_call: TRBJ2-3
clone_size: once
cdr3_nt: TGCGCCAGCAGCCAAGTGCTGGGACAGGGGGCTTTCACAGATACGCAGTATTTT
cdr3_aa: CASSQVLGQGAFTDTQYF

v_call: TRBV6-1
d_call: NA
j_call: TRBJ2-2
clone_size: NA
cdr3_nt: TGTGCCAGCAGTGATTGGGCCTCAGCGGGCACCGGGGAGCTGTTTTTT
cdr3_aa: CASSDWASAGTGELFF

v_call: TRBV2
d_call: NA
j_call: TRBJ2-1
clone_size: NA
cdr3_nt: TGTGCCAGCAGTGGTGACTTGCGTGAGCAGTTCTTC
cdr3_aa: CASSGDLREQFF

v_call: TRBV29-1
d_call: TRBD1
j_call: TRBJ2-7
clone_size: NA
cdr3_nt: TGCAGCGTCCGGACAGGGGGGGGGCACGAGCAGTACTTC
cdr3_aa: CSVRTGGGHEQYF

v_call: TRBV7-8
d_call: NA
j_call: TRBJ1-2
clone_size: NA
cdr3_nt: TGTGCCAGCAGCTTAGCGCGGCAGGGGAACTATGGCTACACCTTC
cdr3_aa: CASSLARQGNYGYTF